This entry features one TCR beta chain sequence. Its cognate antigen is unknown. TCRdb's table, derived via immunoSEQ multiplex PCR, lists solely in-frame clones and lacks some. The sample comprises some 65,000 clones, around 84% of which are singletons, and roughly 4% rests with the top ten. This record belongs to a study of Tregs in tolerant kidney transplant recipients. Broader study findings: Biological reproducibility was not directly addressed, but technical replication error appeared minimal. Few patients were studied, so findings need validation in larger groups.

The CDR3 sequence is 16 residues long. From germline, CDR1 is SGHNT and CDR2 YENEEA. Losses at the gene ends were 5 bases for V and 4 bases for J; bases not matched to a gene: 4. Specimen: CD4+ T cells from blood. This TCR was sampled from a human donor in good health. The chain joins TRBV11-3 to TRBJ2-2; 13 bases are a match to TRBD2. As DNA, the CDR3 is TGTGCCAGCAGCGCCCGACTAGCGGGAGGCACCGGGGAGCTGTTTTTT. Translation gives CASSARLAGGTGELFF.